The clone carrying this T cell receptor (beta chain) has a count of ten or more. This sample stems from a study of cytotoxic CD8 clonotypes in ibrutinib-treated CLL. With sequencing, the targeted depth ranged from 1 in 200,000 to 1 in 1 million T cells. Repertoires were generated with immunoSEQ multiplex PCR, while TCRdb's copy carries only in-frame clones and drops some. The profile shows 110,000 or so clones, approximately 58% of them singletons. The germline CDR1 and CDR2 sequences are MNHEY and SVGAGI. The CDR3 covers 15 residues. V was cut by 5 bases and J by 0 bases, with 11 bases left in between.

The receptor comes from a human donor with chronic lymphocytic leukemia. V and J are TRBV6-5 and TRBJ1-3; no clear D gene. The material was PBMCs, obtained after 24 months of ibrutinib treatment. CDR3 sequence: CASSKKVSSGNTIYF. The CDR3 DNA is TGTGCCAGCAGTAAGAAGGTAAGCTCTGGAAACACCATATATTTT.